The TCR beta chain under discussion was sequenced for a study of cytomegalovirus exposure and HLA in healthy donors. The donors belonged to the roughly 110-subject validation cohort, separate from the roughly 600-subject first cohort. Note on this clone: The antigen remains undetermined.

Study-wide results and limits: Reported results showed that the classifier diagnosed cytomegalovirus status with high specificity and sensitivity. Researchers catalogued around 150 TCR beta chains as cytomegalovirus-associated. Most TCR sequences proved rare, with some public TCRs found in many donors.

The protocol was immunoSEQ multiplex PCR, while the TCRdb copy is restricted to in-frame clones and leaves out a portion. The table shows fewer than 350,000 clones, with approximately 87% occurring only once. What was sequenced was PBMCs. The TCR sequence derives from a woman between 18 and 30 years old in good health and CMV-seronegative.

DNA of the CDR3: TGTGCCAGCAGCTTATCGGGGGGCGCGTCGGACACTGAAGCTTTCTTT. The encoded protein is CASSLSGGASDTEAFF. The chain couples TRBV7-9 to TRBJ1-1; D possibly corresponds to TRBD1 (6 bases). Trimming removed 2 bases from V and 3 bases from J, with 16 bases in between. CDR1 SEHNR and CDR2 FQNEAQ come from the germline V gene (reference sequence). This CDR3 contains 16 residues.